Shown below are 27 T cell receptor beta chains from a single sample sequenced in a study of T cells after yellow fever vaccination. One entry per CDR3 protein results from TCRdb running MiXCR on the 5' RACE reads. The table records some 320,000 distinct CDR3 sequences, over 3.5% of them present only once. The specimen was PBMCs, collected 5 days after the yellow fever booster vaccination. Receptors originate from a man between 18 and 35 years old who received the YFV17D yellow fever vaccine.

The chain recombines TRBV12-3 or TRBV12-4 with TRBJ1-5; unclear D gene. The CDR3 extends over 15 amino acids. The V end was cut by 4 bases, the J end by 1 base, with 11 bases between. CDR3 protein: CASSWSSGSNQPQHF. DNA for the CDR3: TGTGCCAGCAGTTGGAGTTCCGGGAGCAATCAGCCCCAGCATTTT.

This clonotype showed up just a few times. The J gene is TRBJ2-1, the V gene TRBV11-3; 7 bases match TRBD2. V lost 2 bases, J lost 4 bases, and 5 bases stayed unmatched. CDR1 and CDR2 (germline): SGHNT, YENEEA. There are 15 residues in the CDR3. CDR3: CASSLRGLGYNEQFF. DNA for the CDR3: TGTGCCAGCAGCTTACGTGGACTAGGTTACAATGAGCAGTTCTTC.

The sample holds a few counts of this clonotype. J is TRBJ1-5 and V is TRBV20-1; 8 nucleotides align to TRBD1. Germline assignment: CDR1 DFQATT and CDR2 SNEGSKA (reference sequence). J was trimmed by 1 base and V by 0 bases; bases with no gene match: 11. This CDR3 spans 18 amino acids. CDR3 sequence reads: CSARDFAGGAASNQPQHF. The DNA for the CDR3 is TGCAGTGCTAGAGATTTCGCAGGGGGCGCAGCAAGCAATCAGCCCCAGCATTTT.

CDR3 amino acids: CASSQGGIYGYTF. The DNA for the CDR3 is TGCGCCAGCAGCCAAGGGGGCATCTATGGCTACACCTTC. The rearrangement links TRBV4-3 to TRBJ1-2, with a weak D call TRBD1 (5 bases). The CDR3 contains 13 residues. Deletions cut 1 base from V and 4 bases from J, with 7 bases between. CDR1 LGHNA and CDR2 YSLEER come from the germline V gene.

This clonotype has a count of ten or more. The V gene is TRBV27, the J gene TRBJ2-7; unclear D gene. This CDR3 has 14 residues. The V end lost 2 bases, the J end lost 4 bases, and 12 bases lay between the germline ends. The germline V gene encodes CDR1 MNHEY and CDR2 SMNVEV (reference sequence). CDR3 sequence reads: CASSLRLGSYEQYF. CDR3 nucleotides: TGTGCCAGCAGTTTACGGCTAGGGTCGTACGAGCAGTACTTC.

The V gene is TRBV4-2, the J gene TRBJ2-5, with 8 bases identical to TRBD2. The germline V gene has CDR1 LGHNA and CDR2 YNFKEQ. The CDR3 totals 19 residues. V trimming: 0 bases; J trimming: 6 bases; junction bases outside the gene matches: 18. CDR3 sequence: CASSQDTRRGDKVGKTQYF. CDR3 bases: TGTGCCAGCAGCCAAGATACACGGCGGGGGGATAAAGTTGGGAAGACCCAGTACTTC.

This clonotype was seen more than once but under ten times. CDR3: CSARAPTTYEQYV. CDR3 nucleotides: TGCAGTGCTAGGGCCCCCACAACCTACGAGCAGTACGTC. The chain links TRBV20-1 to TRBJ2-7, with unresolved D. Trimming shortened V by 3 bases and J by 2 bases, and 11 bases separated the two germline ends. This CDR3 has 13 residues. Germline V gene data show CDR1 as DFQATT and CDR2 as SNEGSKA (reference sequence).

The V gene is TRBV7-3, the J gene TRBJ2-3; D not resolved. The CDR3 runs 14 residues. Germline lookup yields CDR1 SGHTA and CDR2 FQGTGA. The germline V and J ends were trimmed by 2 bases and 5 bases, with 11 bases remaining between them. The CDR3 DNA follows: TGTGCCAGCAGCTTATACGGGTCGAAAGATACGCAGTATTTT. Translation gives CASSLYGSKDTQYF.

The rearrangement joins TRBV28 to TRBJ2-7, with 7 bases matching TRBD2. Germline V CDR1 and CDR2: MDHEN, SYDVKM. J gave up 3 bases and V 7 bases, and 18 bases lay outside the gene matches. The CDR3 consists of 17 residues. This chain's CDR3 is CASTAGGWAPPFYEQYV. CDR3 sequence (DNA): TGTGCCAGCACCGCCGGGGGGTGGGCACCGCCATTCTACGAGCAGTACGTC.

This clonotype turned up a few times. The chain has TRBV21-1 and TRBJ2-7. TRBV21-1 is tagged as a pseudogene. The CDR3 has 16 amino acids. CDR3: CASSKPRYSASYEQYV. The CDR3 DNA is TGTGCCAGCAGCAAACCTCGGTACTCTGCCTCCTACGAGCAGTACGTC.

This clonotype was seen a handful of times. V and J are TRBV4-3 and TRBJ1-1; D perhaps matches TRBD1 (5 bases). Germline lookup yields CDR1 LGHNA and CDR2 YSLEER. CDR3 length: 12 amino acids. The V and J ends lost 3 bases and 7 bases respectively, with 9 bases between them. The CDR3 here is CASSQQGFEAFF. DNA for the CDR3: TGCGCCAGCAGCCAGCAGGGTTTTGAAGCTTTCTTT.

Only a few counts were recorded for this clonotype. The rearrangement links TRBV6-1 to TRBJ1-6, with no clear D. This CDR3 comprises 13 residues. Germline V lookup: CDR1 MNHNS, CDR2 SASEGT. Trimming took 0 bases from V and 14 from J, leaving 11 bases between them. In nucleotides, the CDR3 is TGTGCCAGCAGTGAAGCCCGGGGAGGAACCCTCCACTTT. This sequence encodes CASSEARGGTLHF.

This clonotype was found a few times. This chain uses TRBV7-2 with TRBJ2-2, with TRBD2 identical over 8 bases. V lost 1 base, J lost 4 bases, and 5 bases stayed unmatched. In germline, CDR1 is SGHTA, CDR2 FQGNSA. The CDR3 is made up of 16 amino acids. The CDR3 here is CASSLDGGAVTGELFF. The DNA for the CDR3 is TGTGCCAGCAGCTTAGACGGGGGGGCGGTCACCGGGGAGCTGTTTTTT.

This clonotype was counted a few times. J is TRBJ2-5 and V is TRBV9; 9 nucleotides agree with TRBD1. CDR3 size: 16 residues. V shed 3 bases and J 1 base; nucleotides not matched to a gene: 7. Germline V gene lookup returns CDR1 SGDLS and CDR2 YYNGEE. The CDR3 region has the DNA TGTGCCAGCAGCGACCCGGGACAGGGTAGCCAAGAGACCCAGTACTTC. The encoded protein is CASSDPGQGSQETQYF.

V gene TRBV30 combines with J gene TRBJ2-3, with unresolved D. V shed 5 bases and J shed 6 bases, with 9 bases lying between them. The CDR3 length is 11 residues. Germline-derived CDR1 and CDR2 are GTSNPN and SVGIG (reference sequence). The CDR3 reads CAWRPGDTQYF. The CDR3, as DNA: TGTGCCTGGCGACCGGGTGATACGCAGTATTTT.

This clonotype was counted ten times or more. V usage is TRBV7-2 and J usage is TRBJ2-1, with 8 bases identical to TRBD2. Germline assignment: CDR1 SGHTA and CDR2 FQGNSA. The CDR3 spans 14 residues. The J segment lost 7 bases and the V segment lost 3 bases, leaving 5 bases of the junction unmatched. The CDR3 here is CASSFWAGGNEQFF. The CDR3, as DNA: TGTGCCAGCAGCTTTTGGGCGGGGGGAAATGAGCAGTTCTTC.

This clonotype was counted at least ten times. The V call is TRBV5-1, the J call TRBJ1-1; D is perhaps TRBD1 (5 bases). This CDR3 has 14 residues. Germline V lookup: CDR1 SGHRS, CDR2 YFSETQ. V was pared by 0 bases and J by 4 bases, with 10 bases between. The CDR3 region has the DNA TGCGCCAGCAGCTTGGAAGCAGGGAGCACTGAAGCTTTCTTT. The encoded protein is CASSLEAGSTEAFF.

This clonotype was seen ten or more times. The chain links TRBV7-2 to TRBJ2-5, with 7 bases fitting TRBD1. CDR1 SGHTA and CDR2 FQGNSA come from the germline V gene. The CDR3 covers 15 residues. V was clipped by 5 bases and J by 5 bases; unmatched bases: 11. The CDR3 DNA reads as TGTGCCAGCAGCCCCCAGACAGGGCTAGAGGAGACCCAGTACTTC. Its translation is CASSPQTGLEETQYF.

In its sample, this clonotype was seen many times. Here the CDR3 reads CSVETRGEQFF. The CDR3 nucleotides are TGCAGCGTGGAGACTAGGGGTGAGCAGTTCTTC. The chain carries TRBV29-1 and TRBJ2-1; possible D gene TRBD2, 6 bases. Germline values: CDR1 SQVTM, CDR2 ANQGSEA. V lost 6 bases and J 9 bases, leaving 12 bases between the germline ends. CDR3 length: 11 amino acids.

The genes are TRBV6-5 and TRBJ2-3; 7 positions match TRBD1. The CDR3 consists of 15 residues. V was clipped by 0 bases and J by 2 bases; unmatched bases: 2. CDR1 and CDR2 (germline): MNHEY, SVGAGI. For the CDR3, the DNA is TGTGCCAGCAGTTACTCGGGACAGACCACAGATACGCAGTATTTT. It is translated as CASSYSGQTTDTQYF.

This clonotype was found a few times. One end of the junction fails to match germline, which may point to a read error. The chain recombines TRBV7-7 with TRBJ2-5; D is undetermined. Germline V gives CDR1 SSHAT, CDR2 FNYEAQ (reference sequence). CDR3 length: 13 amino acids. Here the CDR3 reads CASSDGYQETQYF. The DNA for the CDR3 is TGTGCTAGCAGTGACGGGTACCAAGAGACCCAGTACTTC.

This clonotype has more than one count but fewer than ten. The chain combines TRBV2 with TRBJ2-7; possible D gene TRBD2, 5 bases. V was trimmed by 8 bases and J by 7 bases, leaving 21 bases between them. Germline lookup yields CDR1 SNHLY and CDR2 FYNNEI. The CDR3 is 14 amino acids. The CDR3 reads CASRFQKLVREQYF. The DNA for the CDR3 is TGTGCCAGCCGATTTCAGAAACTAGTACGAGAGCAGTACTTC. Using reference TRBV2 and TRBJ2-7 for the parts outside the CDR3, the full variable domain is EPEVTQTPSHQVTQMGQEVILRCVPISNHLYFYWYRQILGQKVEFLVSFYNNEISEKSEIFDDQFSVERPDGSNFTLKIRSTKLEDSAMYFCASRFQKLVREQYFGPGTRLTVT.

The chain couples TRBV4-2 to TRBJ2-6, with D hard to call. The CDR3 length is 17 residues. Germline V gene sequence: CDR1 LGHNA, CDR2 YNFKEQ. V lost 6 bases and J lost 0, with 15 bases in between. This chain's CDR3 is CASRAADLSSGANVLTF. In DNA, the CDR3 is TGTGCCAGCAGGGCGGCCGACTTGAGCTCTGGGGCCAACGTCCTGACTTTC.

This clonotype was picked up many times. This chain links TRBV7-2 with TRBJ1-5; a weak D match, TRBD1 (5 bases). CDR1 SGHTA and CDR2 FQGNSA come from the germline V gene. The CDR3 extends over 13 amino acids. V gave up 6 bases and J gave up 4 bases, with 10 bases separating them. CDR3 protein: CASSLGVNQPQHF. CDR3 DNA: TGTGCCAGCAGTCTAGGGGTAAATCAGCCCCAGCATTTT.

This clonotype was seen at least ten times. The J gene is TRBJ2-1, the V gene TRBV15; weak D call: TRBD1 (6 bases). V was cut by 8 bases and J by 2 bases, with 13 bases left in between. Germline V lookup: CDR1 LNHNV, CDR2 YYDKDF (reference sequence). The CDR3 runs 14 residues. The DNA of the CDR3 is TGTGCCACCCAGGGGAGCGGCGCCTACAATGAGCAGTTCTTC. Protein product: CATQGSGAYNEQFF.

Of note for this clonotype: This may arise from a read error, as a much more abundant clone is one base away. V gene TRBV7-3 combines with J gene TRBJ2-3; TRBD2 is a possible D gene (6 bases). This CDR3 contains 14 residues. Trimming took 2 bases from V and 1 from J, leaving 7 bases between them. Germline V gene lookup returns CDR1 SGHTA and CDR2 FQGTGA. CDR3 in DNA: TGTGCCAGCAGCTTAGGGACTTGCACAGATACGCAGTATTTT. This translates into CASSLGTCTDTQYF. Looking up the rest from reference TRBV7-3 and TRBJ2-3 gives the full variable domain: GAGVSQTPSNKVTEKGKYVELRCDPISGHTALYWYRQSLGQGPEFLIYFQGTGAADDSGLPNDRFFAVRPEGSVSTLKIQRTERGDSAVYLCASSLGTCTDTQYFGPGTRLTVL.

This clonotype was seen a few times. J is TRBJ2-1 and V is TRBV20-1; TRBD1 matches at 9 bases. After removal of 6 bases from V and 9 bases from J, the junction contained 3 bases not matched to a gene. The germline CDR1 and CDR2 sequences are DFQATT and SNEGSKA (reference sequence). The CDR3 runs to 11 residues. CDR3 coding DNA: TGCAGTGCGCGGACAGGGGTTGAGCAGTTCTTC. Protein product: CSARTGVEQFF.